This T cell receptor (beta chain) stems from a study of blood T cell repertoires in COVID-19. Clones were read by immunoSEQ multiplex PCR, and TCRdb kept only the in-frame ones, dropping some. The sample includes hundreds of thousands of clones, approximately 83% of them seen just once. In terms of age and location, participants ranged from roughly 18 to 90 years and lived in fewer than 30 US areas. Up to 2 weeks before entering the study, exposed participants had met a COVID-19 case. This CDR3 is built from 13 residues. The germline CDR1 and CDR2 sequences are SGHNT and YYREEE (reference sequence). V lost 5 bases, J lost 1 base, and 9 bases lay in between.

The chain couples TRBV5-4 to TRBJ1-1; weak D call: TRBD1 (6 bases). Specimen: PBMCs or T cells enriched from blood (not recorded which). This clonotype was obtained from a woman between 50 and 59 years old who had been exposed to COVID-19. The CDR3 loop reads CASRGTPNTEAFF. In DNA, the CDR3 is TGTGCCAGCAGGGGGACACCGAACACTGAAGCTTTCTTT.